Each of the 21 T cell receptor beta chains below was sequenced from the same sample in a study of naive and memory T cell subsets. Ligated cDNA underwent four rounds of PCR with nested alpha and beta constant region primers and SP2. One entry per CDR3 protein, called by TCRdb with MiXCR from the 5' RACE reads. The sample consists of more than 45,000 distinct CDR3 sequences, under 8.5% of them appearing once. An oligonucleotide containing a UMI was ligated to the 3' end of TCR cDNA. These receptors originate from a male donor in good health.

This clonotype came up many times. The chain links TRBV3-1 to TRBJ1-1, with D unclear. CDR1 is LGHDT and CDR2 is YNNKEL in the germline V gene (reference sequence). This CDR3 is 13 amino acids long. Trimming pared 0 bases from V and 9 bases from J, leaving 11 bases between. This CDR3 is CASSQEGRTKAFF. Written as DNA, the CDR3 is TGTGCCAGCAGCCAAGAGGGCAGGACTAAAGCTTTCTTT.

V gene TRBV29-1 combines with J gene TRBJ2-5; either TRBD1 or TRBD2 may supply D (5 bases each). Germline V gives CDR1 SQVTM, CDR2 ANQGSEA. Trimming pared 5 bases from V and 5 bases from J, leaving 12 bases between. CDR3 length equals 12 residues. The CDR3 DNA reads as TGCAGCGTTCCTGGGGGTACGGAGACCCAGTACTTC. It codes for CSVPGGTETQYF.

This clonotype was seen ten or more times. This chain uses TRBV6-6 with TRBJ2-3; D is undetermined. This CDR3 contains 15 residues. V was shortened by 4 bases and J by 3 bases, with 14 bases between the two germline ends. CDR1 MNHNY and CDR2 SVGAGI come from the germline V gene (reference sequence). The CDR3 nucleotides read TGTGCCAGCAGTTCCTCTATTCACCAGACAGATACGCAGTATTTT. Amino acid sequence: CASSSSIHQTDTQYF.

The chain carries TRBV12-5 and TRBJ2-5; the match to TRBD2 covers 7 bases. Trimming at V came to 6 bases and at J to 10 bases, leaving 11 bases not matched to a gene. Germline V gives CDR1 LGHNT, CDR2 FRNRAP. The CDR3 sequence is 13 residues long. The CDR3 coding sequence is TGTGCTAGTGGCTCACACCGGGGGGAAGGCCAGTACTTC. This translates into CASGSHRGEGQYF.

This clonotype has a handful of counts. The chain couples TRBV12-3 or TRBV12-4 to TRBJ1-5; no firm D call. V lost 1 base and J 0 bases, leaving 4 bases between the germline ends. This CDR3 has 14 amino acids. The CDR3 sequence is CASSLDGSNQPQHF. The CDR3, as DNA: TGTGCCAGCAGTTTAGACGGTAGCAATCAGCCCCAGCATTTT.

At least ten counts were recorded for this clonotype. This chain links TRBV12-5 with TRBJ2-2; 12 bases map to TRBD1. The junction had 8 bases not matched to a gene; V was cut back by 5 bases and J by 7 bases. The germline CDR1 and CDR2 sequences are LGHNT and FRNRAP. There are 16 residues in the CDR3. CDR3 sequence reads: CASGPGTGGRGGELFF. CDR3 sequence (DNA): TGTGCTAGTGGTCCTGGGACAGGGGGCCGCGGCGGGGAGCTGTTTTTT.

This clonotype was seen ten or more times. V and J are TRBV20-1 and TRBJ1-5, with 7 bases matching TRBD1. The germline CDR1 and CDR2 sequences are DFQATT and SNEGSKA (reference sequence). The CDR3 has 13 amino acids. J was trimmed by 7 bases and V by 3 bases; bases with no gene match: 6. CDR3 nucleotides: TGCAGTGCTAGTCTTCAGGGGGACCAGCCCCAGCATTTT. Its protein product is CSASLQGDQPQHF.

This clonotype was found a few times. This chain links TRBV20-1 with TRBJ2-4, with 11 nucleotides matching TRBD2. Germline V CDR1 and CDR2: DFQATT, SNEGSKA (reference sequence). Germline trimming cut 4 bases from V and 2 bases from J; bases unmatched to any gene: 7. CDR3 length: 16 amino acids. The CDR3 reads CSAILAGGRSKNIQYF. In DNA form, the CDR3 reads TGCAGTGCTATCCTAGCGGGAGGCCGGTCCAAAAACATTCAGTACTTC.

This clonotype was seen repeatedly, ten times or more. This sequence joins TRBV5-5 and TRBJ2-3; tentatively, D is TRBD1 (6 bases). The CDR3 sequence is 16 residues long. Trimming took off 3 bases at V and 1 base at J, with 15 bases between the two ends. Germline CDR1 is SGHKS and CDR2 is YYEKEE (reference sequence). CDR3 DNA: TGTGCCAGCAGCTACTCAGGGGCGGCGGGCACAGATACGCAGTATTTT. Translation: CASSYSGAAGTDTQYF.

The chain couples TRBV27 to TRBJ2-7; maybe TRBD1 (5 bases). The V gene lost 2 bases and the J gene lost 2 bases, with 13 bases spanning the gap. Germline V gene sequence: CDR1 MNHEY, CDR2 SMNVEV (reference sequence). The CDR3 spans 15 residues. The CDR3 protein is CASSLGQIGAYEQYF. DNA for the CDR3: TGTGCCAGCAGTTTAGGCCAAATAGGGGCCTACGAGCAGTACTTC.

This clonotype was detected many times. The rearrangement joins TRBV6-5 to TRBJ1-5; possibly TRBD1 for D (5 bases). The CDR3 runs to 17 residues. V was shortened by 1 base and J by 2 bases, with 15 bases between the two germline ends. Looked up from germline, CDR1 is MNHEY and CDR2 is SVGAGI. The CDR3 loop is CASSYWQGLGRNQPQHF. DNA for the CDR3: TGTGCCAGCAGTTACTGGCAAGGCTTGGGGCGCAATCAGCCCCAGCATTTT.

The sample holds many counts of this clonotype. The chain is built from TRBV5-1 and TRBJ2-1; TRBD1 aligns across 9 bases. Germline CDR1 and CDR2: SGHRS and YFSETQ. The CDR3 covers 15 residues. The J segment lost 8 bases and the V segment lost 0 bases, leaving 6 bases of the junction unmatched. The CDR3 bases are TGCGCCAGCAGCTTGGAAACAGGGGGCATCGATGAGCAGTTCTTC. Residues: CASSLETGGIDEQFF.

The chain uses TRBV18 and TRBJ2-7; the D is unclear. Trimming removed 3 bases at V and 5 bases at J, with 11 bases between. The CDR3 runs to 13 residues. Germline values: CDR1 KGHSH, CDR2 LQKENI. The CDR3 bases are TGTGCCAGCTCACCTGGACCATGGGACGAGCAGTACTTC. Its translation is CASSPGPWDEQYF.

The V gene is TRBV4-2, the J gene TRBJ2-7; D is unclear. The germline V and J ends were trimmed by 0 bases and 4 bases, with 13 bases remaining between them. The CDR3 length is 15 residues. CDR1 is LGHNA, CDR2 YNFKEQ, per germline. CDR3 DNA sequence: TGTGCCAGCAGCCAAGATCTGCCCAAAAATTACGAGCAGTACTTC. This translates into CASSQDLPKNYEQYF.

This clonotype showed up just a few times. The rearrangement uses TRBV10-3 and TRBJ2-1; perhaps TRBD2 as D (8 bases). Germline values: CDR1 ENHRY, CDR2 SYGVKD. Trimming stripped 3 bases from V and 4 bases from J, with 19 bases between. The CDR3 totals 17 residues. In DNA, the CDR3 is TGTGCCATCAGTGACCCCCCGGGAGGGGGCGGTTACAATGAGCAGTTCTTC. Its protein is CAISDPPGGGGYNEQFF.

DNA of the CDR3: TGCGCCAGCAGCGACCAAGAGACCCAGTACTTC. It encodes CASSDQETQYF. The chain joins TRBV5-1 to TRBJ2-5; D unclear. The length of the CDR3 is 11 residues. V gave up 4 bases and J gave up 0 bases, with 1 base separating them. Looked up from germline, CDR1 is SGHRS and CDR2 is YFSETQ.

The rearrangement uses TRBV6-4 and TRBJ2-3, with D possibly being TRBD1 (6 bases). The germline V and J ends were trimmed by 4 bases and 6 bases, with 17 bases remaining between them. CDR1 MRHNA and CDR2 SNTAGT come from the germline V gene. CDR3 length: 15 amino acids. CDR3 nucleotides: TGTGCCAGCAGTGTCCGGGACATGACCCATGATACGCAGTATTTT. It yields the protein CASSVRDMTHDTQYF.

This clonotype occurred many times. The chain is built from TRBV29-1 and TRBJ2-7, with D unresolved. V lost 2 bases, J lost 3 bases, and 14 bases lay in between. Germline-derived CDR1 and CDR2 are SQVTM and ANQGSEA. The CDR3 sequence is 14 residues long. The CDR3 DNA sequence: TGCAGCGTTGAAAGGTCGGAGTGGGGCTACGAGCAGTACTTC. It codes for CSVERSEWGYEQYF.

A remark on this clonotype: Possible read error: a much larger clone is one base away. The V gene is TRBV25-1, the J gene TRBJ2-2; D remains ambiguous. The CDR3 is 14 residues long. Germline CDR1 is MGHDK and CDR2 is SYGVNS. Deletions cut 1 base from V and 4 bases from J, with 7 bases between. The CDR3 nucleotides are TGTGCCAGCAGTGAATTTGGCAGCACCGGGGAGCTGTTTTTT. Its translation: CASSEFGSTGELFF.

This clonotype occurred many times. The gene calls are TRBV20-1 and TRBJ2-3; 7 bases are shared with TRBD2. CDR3 length: 14 residues. Per the germline V gene, CDR1 is DFQATT and CDR2 is SNEGSKA (reference sequence). V gave up 3 bases and J gave up 0 bases; unmatched junction bases: 3. This CDR3 reads CSARGGSSTDTQYF. The CDR3 DNA reads TGCAGTGCTAGGGGAGGGAGTAGCACAGATACGCAGTATTTT.

The V gene is TRBV27, the J gene TRBJ2-1, with 9 bases identical to TRBD1. Losses at the gene ends were 5 bases for V and 10 bases for J; bases not matched to a gene: 6. CDR3 length: 13 residues. Germline V gene lookup returns CDR1 MNHEY and CDR2 SMNVEV (reference sequence). This CDR3 is CASSLQGAREQFF. CDR3 sequence (DNA): TGTGCCAGCAGTCTACAGGGGGCGCGGGAGCAGTTCTTC.